What follows are 14 T cell receptor beta chains derived from one specimen sequenced in a study of CD8+CD57+ T cells in acquired aplastic anemia (dated 2018 in TCRdb). The sample was run on an Illumina HiSeq 2000. Profiling of TCR beta VDJ combinations and CDR3 sequences used genomic DNA as the template. TCRdb's own reprocessing of the public reads used fastp at Q25 and MiXCR and kept productive beta chains. Every CDR3 protein is listed once, alongside the most common genes and DNA of its rows. This sample lists 450,000 to 600,000 distinct CDR3 sequences; around 33% were detected once. Jointly, the top ten make up about 0.8% of the sample. Flow cytometry had shown CD8+CD57+ cell expansion in the patients selected for sequencing. Source material: sorted CD4+, CD8+, or CD8+CD57+ T cells (not recorded which) from PBMCs. These receptors originate from a human donor with aplastic anemia.

This clonotype was recorded a few times. This sequence joins TRBV12-3 or TRBV12-4 and TRBJ1-6; no definite D call. This CDR3 comprises 17 residues. V was shortened by 3 bases and J by 6 bases, with 18 bases between the two germline ends. For the CDR3, the DNA is TGTGCCAGCAGTTTTTTTCGGGTCACTCTAGTTAATTCACCCCTCCACTTT. Translating gives CASSFFRVTLVNSPLHF.

This rearrangement joins TRBV9 to TRBJ2-3; D might be TRBD2 (6 bases). The V gene lost 2 bases and the J gene lost 0 bases, with 25 bases spanning the gap. CDR1 is SGDLS and CDR2 is YYNGEE in the germline V gene. The CDR3 has 20 amino acids. CDR3 protein: CASSVWILANEPTSTDTQYF. CDR3 DNA sequence: TGTGCCAGCAGCGTCTGGATTCTAGCGAACGAACCAACTAGCACAGATACGCAGTATTTT.

In its sample, this clonotype was seen many times. J is TRBJ2-3 and V is TRBV24-1, with D possibly being TRBD1 (5 bases). V lost 0 bases to trimming and J lost 4 bases, with 10 bases between them. Germline V gene sequence: CDR1 KGHDR, CDR2 SFDVKD. The CDR3 loop spans 15 amino acids. CDR3 DNA sequence: TGTGCCACCAGTGATTTGCAGGGTATGGCAGATACGCAGTATTTT. Protein: CATSDLQGMADTQYF.

This clonotype was seen more than once but under ten times. This chain links TRBV5-5 with TRBJ2-7, with 7 bases lining up with TRBD1. The CDR3 has 14 residues. Trimming took 3 bases from V and 2 from J; bases not matched to a gene: 5. CDR1 and CDR2 (germline): SGHKS, YYEKEE (reference sequence). Here the CDR3 reads CASSSGTDPYEQYF. The CDR3 DNA reads TGTGCCAGCAGCTCCGGGACAGACCCCTACGAGCAGTACTTC.

This clonotype was found many times. This chain joins TRBV7-2 and TRBJ1-1, with D hard to call. This CDR3 has 10 amino acids. The germline V and J ends were trimmed by 5 bases and 10 bases, with 8 bases remaining between them. Germline CDR1 SGHTA, CDR2 FQGNSA. CDR3 protein: CASSPTPAFF. CDR3 coding DNA: TGTGCCAGCAGCCCCACCCCAGCTTTCTTT.

The sample holds many counts of this clonotype. The CDR3 region has the DNA TGCGCCAGCAGTGAAGGGACGGAGTATGGCTACACCTTC. It encodes CASSEGTEYGYTF. V usage is TRBV10-1 and J usage is TRBJ1-2, with D possibly matching TRBD1 (5 bases). Trimming took off 3 bases at V and 5 bases at J, with 10 bases between the two ends. The CDR3 runs 13 residues. Germline-derived CDR1 and CDR2 are WNHNN and SYGVQD (reference sequence).

This chain uses TRBV2 with TRBJ2-7; 9 nucleotides line up with TRBD1. Germline assignment: CDR1 SNHLY and CDR2 FYNNEI. V was clipped by 4 bases and J by 6 bases; unmatched bases: 10. This CDR3 is built from 15 residues. Here the CDR3 reads CASSAQGQGKVEQYF. CDR3 nucleotides: TGTGCCAGCAGTGCCCAGGGACAGGGTAAGGTCGAGCAGTACTTC.

This chain links TRBV5-1 with TRBJ2-1; TRBD2 agrees at 11 bases. Germline CDR1 reads SGHRS; CDR2 reads YFSETQ. The CDR3 extends over 20 amino acids. Trimming removed 0 bases from V and 0 bases from J; junction bases left unmatched: 11. The CDR3 is CASSLVPLAGDLSSYNEQFF. The DNA of the CDR3 is TGCGCCAGCAGCTTGGTTCCACTAGCGGGGGATCTAAGCTCCTACAATGAGCAGTTCTTC.

In this sample, this clonotype turned up once. The J gene is TRBJ1-1, the V gene TRBV7-9; 9 nucleotides match TRBD1. The CDR3 totals 14 residues. Germline lookup yields CDR1 SEHNR and CDR2 FQNEAQ (reference sequence). J gave up 5 bases and V 4 bases, and 5 bases lay outside the gene matches. The CDR3 DNA reads as TGTGCCAGCAGCTCCAGGACAGGGGAGACTGAAGCTTTCTTT. As protein: CASSSRTGETEAFF.

Ten or more counts support this clonotype. The chain couples TRBV25-1 to TRBJ2-1; 8 positions match TRBD1. The junction had 0 bases not matched to a gene; V was cut back by 2 bases and J by 0 bases. Germline V gene sequence: CDR1 MGHDK, CDR2 SYGVNS. There are 15 residues in the CDR3. DNA of the CDR3: TGTGCCAGCAGTGAAACAGGGGGCTCCTACAATGAGCAGTTCTTC. This encodes CASSETGGSYNEQFF.

In regard to this clonotype: A single base separates this from a much larger clone, so it may be a read error. DNA for the CDR3: TGTGCCAGCAGCCAAGCCGGGACGGTATACGAGCAGTACTTC. Translating it yields CASSQAGTVYEQYF. The chain is built from TRBV4-2 and TRBJ2-7; the D call may be TRBD1 or TRBD2 (5 bases each). Germline V lookup: CDR1 LGHNA, CDR2 YNFKEQ. The V end was cut by 1 base, the J end by 4 bases, with 11 bases between. CDR3 size: 14 residues.

The count of this clonotype is one. Written as DNA, the CDR3 is TGTGCCAGCAGTTACGTGGAGGAGGATCAGCCCCAGCATTTT. Its translation: CASSYVEEDQPQHF. The rearrangement links TRBV2 to TRBJ1-5; no reliable D call. The CDR3 is 14 residues long. The V end was cut by 5 bases, the J end by 5 bases, with 13 bases between. Germline V gene data show CDR1 as SNHLY and CDR2 as FYNNEI.

This clonotype showed up just a few times. V and J are TRBV12-5 and TRBJ1-3; D call uncertain. The CDR3 has 13 amino acids. CDR1 LGHNT and CDR2 FRNRAP come from the germline V gene. Trimming pared 5 bases from V and 4 bases from J, leaving 9 bases between. This chain's CDR3 is CASGLGPGNTIYF. CDR3 DNA: TGTGCTAGTGGTCTAGGACCAGGAAACACCATATATTTT. The entire variable domain, with the rest obtained from reference TRBV12-5 and TRBJ1-3, is as follows: DARVTQTPRHKVTEMGQEVTMRCQPILGHNTVFWYRQTMMQGLELLAYFRNRAPLDDSGMPKDRFSAEMPDATLATLKIQPSEPRDSAVYFCASGLGPGNTIYFGEGSWLTVV.

To note about this clonotype: Just one base apart from a much larger clone, this may be a read error. The V call is TRBV20-1, the J call TRBJ2-5; 8 bases line up with TRBD1. The CDR3 consists of 14 residues. Germline V CDR1 and CDR2: DFQATT, SNEGSKA (reference sequence). Germline trimming cut 2 bases from V and 4 bases from J; bases unmatched to any gene: 6. Written as DNA, the CDR3 is TGCAGTGCTAGACGGACAGGGAGTCGAGAGACCCAGTACTTC. Translating it yields CSARRTGSRETQYF.